These 2 T cell receptor beta chains were all obtained from the same sample, sequenced in a study of glioma-infiltrating T cells. Amplification of TCR alpha and beta CDR3 regions from RNA used iRepertoire nested multiplex PCR. TCRdb itself ran the multiplex PCR reads through MiXCR, one entry per CDR3 protein. Among some 180,000 distinct CDR3 sequences listed, more than 30% were seen once. Sequencing used glioma tissue, nonneoplastic brain tissue, or PBMCs (not recorded which). These receptors were collected from a human donor with low-grade glioma or glioblastoma, undergoing nonglioma brain surgery, or in good health (not recorded which).

In regard to this clonotype: One base away lies a much larger clone, so this may be a sequencing read error. Likely a read error: the CDR3 ends without its conserved phenylalanine or tryptophan. The V call is TRBV7-2, the J call TRBJ2-1; TRBD2 might be the D (5 bases). The CDR3 is 11 amino acids. The V end lost 4 bases, the J end lost 9 bases, and 7 bases lay between the germline ends. The germline V gene encodes CDR1 SGHTA and CDR2 FQGNSA. This CDR3 is CASSYEGEQFL. DNA for the CDR3: TGTGCCAGCAGCTACGAGGGTGAGCAGTTCCTC.

This clonotype was seen repeatedly, ten times or more. The chain combines TRBV6-2 or TRBV6-3 with TRBJ2-1; TRBD1 is a possible D gene (6 bases). The CDR3 has 14 amino acids. Germline V lookup: CDR1 MNHEY, CDR2 SVGEGT. V was clipped by 4 bases and J by 4 bases, with 11 bases between them. In DNA form, the CDR3 reads TGTGCCAGCAGTTCCCTTGGACAGTACAATGAGCAGTTCTTC. Encoded protein: CASSSLGQYNEQFF.